Below are 25 T cell receptor beta chains sequenced from a single sample in a study of blood T cell repertoires in COVID-19. Here immunoSEQ multiplex PCR was the method, and the copy in TCRdb shows in-frame clones only, minus some. This table has fewer than 350,000 clones, about nine tenths appearing once. Specimen: peripheral blood. The origin of the receptors is a man under 40 with COVID-19, enrolled during active disease.

The V gene is TRBV28, the J gene TRBJ1-4, with 10 bases that match TRBD1. The CDR3 has 15 residues. Germline V lookup: CDR1 MDHEN, CDR2 SYDVKM. After removal of 10 bases from V and 7 bases from J, the junction contained 12 bases not matched to a gene. The CDR3 spells CATNSAGTGVEKLFF. CDR3 DNA sequence: TGTGCCACCAATTCCGCCGGGACAGGGGTTGAAAAACTGTTTTTT.

The V gene is TRBV7-7, the J gene TRBJ2-7, with TRBD2 matching over 8 bases. V dropped 6 bases and J dropped 5; count of bases not matched to a gene: 9. The length of the CDR3 is 14 residues. Germline V gene lookup returns CDR1 SSHAT and CDR2 FNYEAQ (reference sequence). CDR3 bases: TGTGCCAGCAGTTCCCGGGGGGGATCTGACGAGCAGTACTTC. Protein sequence: CASSSRGGSDEQYF.

The V call is TRBV2, the J call TRBJ2-7; D perhaps matches TRBD1 (6 bases). There are 15 residues in the CDR3. CDR1 and CDR2 (germline): SNHLY, FYNNEI. V dropped 3 bases and J dropped 4 bases, with 16 bases sitting between them. The CDR3 nucleotides are TGTGCCAGCAGTGACCCGACAGGTCGTAGGTACGAGCAGTACTTC. Protein: CASSDPTGRRYEQYF.

The CDR3 loop reads CSVRNSGVSYEQYF. The DNA for the CDR3 is TGCAGCGTTAGGAATAGCGGGGTATCCTACGAGCAGTACTTC. This chain uses TRBV29-1 with TRBJ2-7; 8 bases agree with TRBD2. This CDR3 comprises 14 residues. Looked up from germline, CDR1 is SQVTM and CDR2 is ANQGSEA. The trim removed 5 bases at V and 1 base at J, leaving 7 bases unmatched.

The chain uses TRBV5-1 and TRBJ2-6, with 7 positions matching TRBD1. This CDR3 contains 16 residues. J gave up 0 bases and V 8 bases, and 8 bases lay outside the gene matches. CDR1 is SGHRS and CDR2 is YFSETQ in the germline V gene. CDR3 bases: TGCGCCAGTAACCGGGACAGCATCTCTGGGGCCAACGTCCTGACTTTC. The encoded protein is CASNRDSISGANVLTF.

The chain joins TRBV9 to TRBJ2-1; D possibly corresponds to TRBD1 (6 bases). The CDR3 is 12 amino acids. Trimming cost V 0 bases and J 9 bases, with 7 bases left between them. Germline assignment: CDR1 SGDLS and CDR2 YYNGEE. CDR3 nucleotides: TGTGCCAGCAGCGTAGTACAGGGTGAGCAGTTCTTC. Residues: CASSVVQGEQFF.

In its sample, this clone was seen once. In DNA form, the CDR3 reads TGCGCCAGCAGTGCCCTCTACGAGCAGTACTTC. It translates to CASSALYEQYF. The rearrangement uses TRBV10-1 and TRBJ2-7; D unclear. The V end lost 4 bases, the J end lost 3 bases, and 4 bases lay between the germline ends. The CDR3 spans 11 residues. Per germline, CDR1 WNHNN and CDR2 SYGVQD (reference sequence).

This clone was seen once. V and J are TRBV7-2 and TRBJ1-3; maybe TRBD1 (5 bases). Per germline, CDR1 SGHTA and CDR2 FQGNSA. Deletions cut 1 base from V and 4 bases from J, with 11 bases between. The CDR3 contains 15 residues. CDR3 amino acids: CASSLGRGLGNTIYF. The CDR3 coding sequence is TGTGCCAGCAGCTTAGGAAGGGGATTAGGAAACACCATATATTTT.

This chain joins TRBV30 and TRBJ2-7; TRBD2 is a possible D gene (5 bases). Germline-derived CDR1 and CDR2 are GTSNPN and SVGIG (reference sequence). The CDR3 extends over 13 amino acids. V dropped 0 bases and J dropped 7 bases, with 13 bases sitting between them. CDR3 in DNA: TGTGCCTGGAGTGTATCTCTAGCTAGGGAGCAGTACTTC. Protein: CAWSVSLAREQYF.

V and J are TRBV27 and TRBJ2-7, with 8 bases lining up with TRBD2. The CDR3 contains 16 residues. J gave up 6 bases and V 2 bases, and 12 bases lay outside the gene matches. Germline lookup yields CDR1 MNHEY and CDR2 SMNVEV (reference sequence). This chain's CDR3 is CASSLIVRGGHGEQYF. The CDR3 DNA reads as TGTGCCAGCAGTTTAATTGTCCGGGGGGGCCATGGCGAGCAGTACTTC.

V and J are TRBV28 and TRBJ2-1, with 15 positions matching TRBD2. The junction had 13 bases not matched to a gene; V was cut back by 6 bases and J by 1 base. Germline V CDR1 and CDR2: MDHEN, SYDVKM. The CDR3 extends over 20 amino acids. CDR3 in amino acids: CASSSPLGLAGGGSYNEQFF. The CDR3 nucleotides read TGTGCCAGCAGCTCTCCACTCGGACTAGCGGGAGGGGGGTCCTACAATGAGCAGTTCTTC. Drawing the rest from reference TRBV28 and TRBJ2-1, the complete variable domain is DVKVTQSSRYLVKRTGEKVFLECVQDMDHENMFWYRQDPGLGLRLIYFSYDVKMKEKGDIPEGYSVSREKKERFSLILESASTNQTSMYLCASSSPLGLAGGGSYNEQFFGPGTRLTVL.

The chain employs TRBV5-8 and TRBJ2-5; D might be TRBD2 (6 bases). The V end lost 1 base, the J end lost 5 bases, and 21 bases lay between the germline ends. The CDR3 is 17 amino acids. From germline, CDR1 is SGHTS and CDR2 YDEGEE. CDR3: CASSLSVVPRSGETQYF. The CDR3 DNA is TGTGCCAGCAGCTTGTCCGTCGTGCCTCGGAGCGGGGAGACCCAGTACTTC. The full variable domain, with the rest looked up from reference TRBV5-8 and TRBJ2-5, is EAGVTQSPTHLIKTRGQQATLRCSPISGHTSVYWYQQALGLGLQFLLWYDEGEERNRGNFPPRFSGRQFPNYSSELNVNALELEDSALYLCASSLSVVPRSGETQYFGPGTRLLVL.

This chain uses TRBV7-2 with TRBJ2-3; maybe TRBD2 (5 bases). Germline V lookup: CDR1 SGHTA, CDR2 FQGNSA. The ends were cut back, 0 bases at V and 6 bases at J, with 7 bases in the middle. The CDR3 loop spans 13 amino acids. This CDR3 reads CASSLAGADTQYF. CDR3 nucleotides: TGTGCCAGCAGCTTAGCGGGAGCGGATACGCAGTATTTT.

This rearrangement joins TRBV6-5 to TRBJ1-6, with 10 nucleotides matching TRBD1. Germline CDR1 is MNHEY and CDR2 is SVGAGI. Trimming took 6 bases from V and 6 from J; bases not matched to a gene: 5. CDR3 size: 15 residues. The CDR3 nucleotides read TGTGCCAGCAGGATCCGACAGGGGGCTAATTCACCCCTCCACTTT. This codes for CASRIRQGANSPLHF.

DNA of the CDR3: TGTGCCAGCAGTTCGGGACAGGGGGTTAGGAATGAAAAACTGTTTTTT. It encodes CASSSGQGVRNEKLFF. This rearrangement joins TRBV6-6 to TRBJ1-4, with 11 bases that match TRBD1. V was pared by 4 bases and J by 5 bases, with 6 bases of the junction left unmatched. The V gene's germline CDR1 is MNHNY and CDR2 SVGAGI (reference sequence). The CDR3 has 16 residues.

The chain carries TRBV13 and TRBJ2-1, with D possibly being TRBD2 (7 bases). The CDR3 is made up of 15 amino acids. Germline V CDR1 and CDR2: PRHDT, FYEKMQ (reference sequence). V dropped 3 bases and J dropped 2 bases, with 11 bases sitting between them. The CDR3 sequence: CASSFLGGPYNEQFF. Here the CDR3 DNA reads TGTGCCAGCAGCTTTCTCGGGGGGCCCTACAATGAGCAGTTCTTC.

The V and J genes are TRBV6-5 and TRBJ1-2; TRBD1 is a possible D gene (6 bases). V was cut by 5 bases and J by 3 bases, with 13 bases left in between. Per the germline V gene, CDR1 is MNHEY and CDR2 is SVGAGI. The length of the CDR3 is 14 residues. CDR3 loop: CASSQQDSYYGYTF. The CDR3, as DNA: TGTGCCAGCAGTCAACAGGACAGTTACTATGGCTACACCTTC.

This clone has only a few counts. The sample contains more than one DNA sequence encoding this CDR3. V is TRBV13 and J is TRBJ2-7; the D gene is possibly TRBD1 (6 bases). V lost 5 bases to trimming and J lost 1 base, with 9 bases between them. CDR1 is PRHDT, CDR2 FYEKMQ, per germline (reference sequence). This CDR3 spans 13 amino acids. The CDR3 DNA reads TGTGCCAGCAGCCCCGGACAGTCCTACGAGCAGTACTTC. It is translated as CASSPGQSYEQYF.

The genes are TRBV27 and TRBJ2-4; D perhaps matches TRBD2 (7 bases). Per the germline V gene, CDR1 is MNHEY and CDR2 is SMNVEV (reference sequence). The V end was cut by 3 bases, the J end by 7 bases, with 19 bases between. The CDR3 loop spans 16 amino acids. The chain's CDR3 is CASSLSKGEGRNIQYF. The CDR3 DNA sequence: TGTGCCAGCAGTTTGTCGAAGGGGGAGGGCCGGAACATTCAGTACTTC.

A word on this clone: The identical CDR3 is also encoded by other nucleotide sequences in the sample. The chain carries TRBV20-1 and TRBJ1-5; 8 bases are a match to TRBD1. V shed 6 bases and J 6 bases; nucleotides not matched to a gene: 7. The length of the CDR3 is 13 residues. Germline V gives CDR1 DFQATT, CDR2 SNEGSKA (reference sequence). CDR3 sequence: CSASQGATQPQHF. The DNA of the CDR3 is TGCAGTGCCAGTCAGGGGGCTACTCAGCCCCAGCATTTT.

The V and J genes are TRBV28 and TRBJ1-5; D remains ambiguous. Germline V gene data show CDR1 as MDHEN and CDR2 as SYDVKM. CDR3 length: 14 residues. V was clipped by 3 bases and J by 2 bases, with 8 bases between them. In DNA form, the CDR3 reads TGTGCCAGCAGTTTCGAACAGCGCAATCAGCCCCAGCATTTT. Amino acid sequence: CASSFEQRNQPQHF.

The chain recombines TRBV30 with TRBJ1-6, with a tentative D call TRBD1 (5 bases). The CDR3 runs to 16 residues. V lost 7 bases to trimming and J lost 0 bases, with 16 bases between them. In germline, CDR1 is GTSNPN, CDR2 SVGIG (reference sequence). CDR3 DNA sequence: TGTGCCTCCGACGGTCGGGGACTCTCCTATAATTCACCCCTCCACTTT. It translates to CASDGRGLSYNSPLHF. Full variable domain (rest looked up from reference TRBV30 and TRBJ1-6): SQTIHQWPATLVQPVGSPLSLECTVEGTSNPNLYWYRQAAGRGLQLLFYSVGIGQISSEVPQNLSASRPQDRQFILSSKKLLLSDSGFYLCASDGRGLSYNSPLHFGNGTRLTVT.

The chain combines TRBV25-1 with TRBJ2-1; TRBD2 agrees at 15 bases. This CDR3 spans 17 amino acids. Germline values: CDR1 MGHDK, CDR2 SYGVNS. V trimming: 0 bases; J trimming: 10 bases; junction bases outside the gene matches: 7. The CDR3, as DNA: TGTGCCAGCAGTGAATATAGGACTAGCGGGAGGGTTAACGAGCAGTTCTTC. Its protein product is CASSEYRTSGRVNEQFF.

The chain uses TRBV5-5 and TRBJ1-5; a weak D match, TRBD1 (6 bases). V dropped 5 bases and J dropped 7 bases, with 22 bases sitting between them. The germline CDR1 and CDR2 sequences are SGHKS and YYEKEE (reference sequence). The CDR3 is 16 residues long. As DNA, the CDR3 is TGTGCCAGCAGTACCGGGACAAACCTTGTCGGCCAGCCCCAGCATTTT. Translating gives CASSTGTNLVGQPQHF.

The chain has TRBV7-2 and TRBJ1-2; 9 bases agree with TRBD1. CDR1 is SGHTA, CDR2 FQGNSA, per germline. The CDR3 length is 13 residues. With 5 bases clipped from V and 7 bases from J, the junction kept 5 bases outside the gene matches. CDR3 sequence (DNA): TGTGCCAGCAGCACGGGACAGGGTAGTGGCTACACCTTC. As protein: CASSTGQGSGYTF.